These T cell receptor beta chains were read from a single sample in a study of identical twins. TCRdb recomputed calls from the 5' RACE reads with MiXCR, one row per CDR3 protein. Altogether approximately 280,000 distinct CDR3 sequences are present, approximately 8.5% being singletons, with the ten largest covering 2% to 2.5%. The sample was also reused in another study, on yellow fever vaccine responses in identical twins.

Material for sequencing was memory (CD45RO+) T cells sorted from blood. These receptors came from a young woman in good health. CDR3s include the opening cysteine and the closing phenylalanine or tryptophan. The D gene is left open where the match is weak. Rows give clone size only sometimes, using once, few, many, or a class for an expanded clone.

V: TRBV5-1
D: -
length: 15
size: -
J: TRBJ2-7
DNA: TGCGCCAGCAGCTTGGCCCAGGGGTCGTCCTACGAGCAGTACTTC
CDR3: CASSLAQGSSYEQYF

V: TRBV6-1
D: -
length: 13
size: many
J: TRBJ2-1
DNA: TGTGCCAGCTCCTCGGACAGAGACAATGAGCAGTTCTTC
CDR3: CASSSDRDNEQFF

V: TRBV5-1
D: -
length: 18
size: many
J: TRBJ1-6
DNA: TGCGCCAGCAGCAACGACTTCGGCAGGGGCTCCTATAATTCACCCCTCCACTTT
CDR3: CASSNDFGRGSYNSPLHF

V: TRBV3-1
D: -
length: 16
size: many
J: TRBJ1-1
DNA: TGTGCCAGCAGCCAAGAAGTTGGAACAGGGAACACTGAAGCTTTCTTT
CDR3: CASSQEVGTGNTEAFF

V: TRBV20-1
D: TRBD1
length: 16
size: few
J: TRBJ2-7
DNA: TGCAGTGCTAGAGAGTATGGTGGGACAGGGGCGCGAGAGCAGTACTTC
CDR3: CSAREYGGTGAREQYF

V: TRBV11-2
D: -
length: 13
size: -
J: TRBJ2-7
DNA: TGTGCCAGCAGCTCCCCGTTTGGCTACGAGCAGTACTTC
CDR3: CASSSPFGYEQYF

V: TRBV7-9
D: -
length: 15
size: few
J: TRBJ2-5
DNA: TGTGCCAGCAGCTTGACTGCCGGATCCCAAGAGACCCAGTACTTC
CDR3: CASSLTAGSQETQYF

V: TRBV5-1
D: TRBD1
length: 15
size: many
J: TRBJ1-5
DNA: TGCGCCAGCAGCGCGTGGACAGGGCGTAATCAGCCCCAGCATTTT
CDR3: CASSAWTGRNQPQHF

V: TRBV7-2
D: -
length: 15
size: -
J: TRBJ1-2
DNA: TGTGCCAGCAGCTTATTTTGGGGGCTTGACTATGGCTACACCTTC
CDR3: CASSLFWGLDYGYTF

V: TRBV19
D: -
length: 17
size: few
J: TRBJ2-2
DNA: TGTGCCAGTAGTATGGGGGGGGGCCGTTCAAACACCGGGGAGCTGTTTTTT
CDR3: CASSMGGGRSNTGELFF

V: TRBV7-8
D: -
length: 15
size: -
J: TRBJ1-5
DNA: TGTGCCAGCAGCTTAAAGGAGGGCCGCAATCAGCCCCAGCATTTT
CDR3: CASSLKEGRNQPQHF

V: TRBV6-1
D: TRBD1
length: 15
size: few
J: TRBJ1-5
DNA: TGTGCCAGCAGTAGACAGGGGCAGGGGAATCAGCCCCAGCATTTT
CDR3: CASSRQGQGNQPQHF

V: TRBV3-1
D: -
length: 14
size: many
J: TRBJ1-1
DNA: TGTGCCAGCAGCCGCGGGGGGTTGAACACTGAAGCTTTCTTT
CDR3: CASSRGGLNTEAFF

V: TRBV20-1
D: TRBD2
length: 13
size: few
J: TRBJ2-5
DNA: TGCAGTGCTAGAGCGGCGGGAGATGGGGCCCAGTACTTC
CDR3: CSARAAGDGAQYF

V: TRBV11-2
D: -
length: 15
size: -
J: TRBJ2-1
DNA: -
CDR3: CASSLVASGSNVEFF

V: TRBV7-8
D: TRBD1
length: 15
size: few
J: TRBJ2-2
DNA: TGTGCCAGCACCCCGACAGGGCGTGGCACCGGGGAGCTGTTTTTT
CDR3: CASTPTGRGTGELFF

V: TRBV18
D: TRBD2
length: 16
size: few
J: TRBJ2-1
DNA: TGTGCCAGCTCACCCCCTATAGCGGGAGGTGGCAATGAGCAGTTCTTC
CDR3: CASSPPIAGGGNEQFF

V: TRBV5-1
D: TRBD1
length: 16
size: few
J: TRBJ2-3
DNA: TGCGCCAGCAGCCCGTTAGGGACAGGGTTACCAGATACGCAGTATTTT
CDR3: CASSPLGTGLPDTQYF

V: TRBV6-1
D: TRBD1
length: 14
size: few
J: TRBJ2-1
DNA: TGTGCCACCAGGGGGACAGGGGGGTCCGGTGAGCAGTTCTTC
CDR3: CATRGTGGSGEQFF

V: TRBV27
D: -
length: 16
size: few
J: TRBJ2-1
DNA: TGTGCCAGCAGTGCCGGAGCGGAAAGCTCCTACAATGAGCAGTTCTTC
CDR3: CASSAGAESSYNEQFF

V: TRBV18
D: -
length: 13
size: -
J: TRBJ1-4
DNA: TGTGCCAGCTCACCGGGTATGAATGAAAAACTGTTTTTT
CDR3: CASSPGMNEKLFF

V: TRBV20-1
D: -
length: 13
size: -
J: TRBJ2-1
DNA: TGCAGTGCTAGCAGGGACTTTGTCGATGAGCAGTTCTTC
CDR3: CSASRDFVDEQFF

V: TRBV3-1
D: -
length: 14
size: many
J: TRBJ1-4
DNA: TGTGCCAGCAGCCAAGCCGGGCAGGGGGAAAAACTGTTTTTT
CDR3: CASSQAGQGEKLFF

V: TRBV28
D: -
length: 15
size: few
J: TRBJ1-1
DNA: TGTGCCAGCAGCATCCCGGCCGCGGGGAACACTGAAGCTTTCTTT
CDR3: CASSIPAAGNTEAFF

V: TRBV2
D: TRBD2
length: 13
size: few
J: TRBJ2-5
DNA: TGTGCCAGCAGAAGGACTAGGAGGAAGACCCAGTACTTC
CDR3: CASRRTRRKTQYF

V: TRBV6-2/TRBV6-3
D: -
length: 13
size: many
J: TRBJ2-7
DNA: TGTGCCAGCAGTTACCTCGGGGGATACGAGCAGTACTTC
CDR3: CASSYLGGYEQYF

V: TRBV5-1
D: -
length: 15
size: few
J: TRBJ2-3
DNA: TGCGCCAGCAGCTTGTTGCACTACCGCACAGATACGCAGTATTTT
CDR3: CASSLLHYRTDTQYF